This TCR beta chain derives from a study of CD8+CD57+ T cells in acquired aplastic anemia. Study overall: The mean DNA yield obtained from sorted CD4+ and CD8+ cells came to around 3 ug.

Profiling of TCR beta VDJ combinations and CDR3 sequences used genomic DNA as template. TCRdb fed the reads into MiXCR, producing one record per CDR3 protein. The sample lists some 170,000 distinct CDR3 sequences, 50% to 65% occurring once. As concerns this clonotype: Antigen: not known.

Study-wide points: Patients and controls were not found to differ significantly in CD8+ Simpson's diversity. Found in both controls and patients were 25 to 35 CD8+ CDR3 sequences.

In patients chosen for sequencing, flow cytometry had shown CD8+CD57+ cell expansion. At the time of blood sampling, patients had not yet received any therapy. The sample taken for sequencing was sorted CD4+, CD8+, or CD8+CD57+ T cells (not recorded which) from PBMCs. The receptor comes from a human donor with aplastic anemia.

CDR3 sequence (DNA): TGCGCCAGCAGCCTATATAGCGGGCCGGCCTACGAGCAGTACTTC. The encoded protein is CASSLYSGPAYEQYF. V usage is TRBV5-1 and J usage is TRBJ2-7, with 7 bases matching TRBD2. The ends lost 4 bases at V and 2 bases at J; junction bases unmatched: 9. The germline CDR1 and CDR2 sequences are SGHRS and YFSETQ. There are 15 residues in the CDR3.